The 24 T cell receptor beta chains reported below all come from one sample, sequenced in a study of identical twins (dated by TCRdb to the mid-2010s). The receptor library was made with 5' RACE. The sequencer listed for this sample is Illumina HiSeq 2000. The public sequencing data were trimmed at Q25 with fastp and processed into clonotypes with MiXCR by TCRdb, which kept only in-frame beta chains. Merged by CDR3 protein, the rows form single entries marked with the most common genes and DNA. This sample holds approximately 630,000 distinct CDR3 sequences; about 7.6% were observed only once. Over 1.5% of the sample goes to the ten largest clones. These records were also assigned to another study, of yellow fever vaccine responses in identical twins.

The sequenced material came from PBMCs. The receptors were sampled from a young woman in good health.

Ten or more counts support this clonotype. This chain connects TRBV2 to TRBJ2-3; 8 nucleotides line up with TRBD2. The V gene's germline CDR1 is SNHLY and CDR2 FYNNEI. CDR3 length: 15 residues. V dropped 2 bases and J dropped 4; count of bases not matched to a gene: 5. The CDR3 protein is CASSESGGGADTQYF. DNA for the CDR3: TGTGCCAGCAGTGAATCCGGGGGGGGTGCAGATACGCAGTATTTT.

Points on this clonotype: This may be a read error, as it is one base from a much larger clone. The chain combines TRBV5-1 with TRBJ2-3, with 14 bases that match TRBD2. The CDR3 is 17 residues long. Germline values: CDR1 SGHRS, CDR2 YFSETQ. DNA of the CDR3: TGCGCCAGCAGCTTGAGACTAGCGGGGGGGAAATTAGATGCGCAGTATTTT. It codes for CASSLRLAGGKLDAQYF.

V and J are TRBV27 and TRBJ1-2, with D perhaps TRBD1 (5 bases). CDR1 is MNHEY, CDR2 SMNVEV, per germline (reference sequence). The CDR3 sequence is 12 residues long. V was shortened by 3 bases and J by 10 bases, with 12 bases between the two germline ends. CDR3 nucleotides: TGTGCCAGCAGTTTGGAAGGGGTTGCCTACACCTTC. Amino acids: CASSLEGVAYTF.

This clonotype was seen only a few times. The chain recombines TRBV3-1 with TRBJ1-1; perhaps TRBD1 as D (5 bases). This CDR3 comprises 14 residues. V was cut by 3 bases and J by 0 bases, with 8 bases left in between. Germline V gene lookup returns CDR1 LGHDT and CDR2 YNNKEL (reference sequence). The chain's CDR3 is CASSHGTLNTEAFF. DNA for the CDR3: TGTGCCAGCAGCCACGGGACCTTGAACACTGAAGCTTTCTTT.

The V call is TRBV7-9, the J call TRBJ2-3; no clear D gene. The CDR3 runs to 15 residues. Germline loops: CDR1 SEHNR, CDR2 FQNEAQ (reference sequence). V was shortened by 5 bases and J by 4 bases, with 16 bases between the two germline ends. The CDR3 DNA is TGTGCCAGCAGCCAAACAAAACCGGCCCCAGATACGCAGTATTTT. Protein sequence: CASSQTKPAPDTQYF.

This clonotype was picked up many times. The genes are TRBV12-3 or TRBV12-4 and TRBJ1-1; D is undetermined. This CDR3 region has 12 residues. The V end lost 6 bases, the J end lost 5 bases, and 10 bases lay between the germline ends. The DNA of the CDR3 is TGTGCCAGCAGCCTGTTAGAGACTGAAGCTTTCTTT. It yields the protein CASSLLETEAFF.

This chain uses TRBV5-1 with TRBJ2-3; D possibly corresponds to TRBD1 (6 bases). Per germline, CDR1 SGHRS and CDR2 YFSETQ. V shed 0 bases and J shed 4 bases, with 12 bases lying between them. The CDR3 contains 15 residues. CDR3 DNA sequence: TGCGCCAGCAGCTTGGGCGCAGGGGACCCAGATACGCAGTATTTT. It translates to CASSLGAGDPDTQYF.

This clonotype was counted ten times or more. The chain has TRBV20-1 and TRBJ2-7, with D unresolved. V lost 3 bases and J lost 6, with 12 bases in between. Per germline, CDR1 DFQATT and CDR2 SNEGSKA (reference sequence). CDR3 length equals 12 residues. CDR3: CSASTPKREQYF. The CDR3 nucleotides read TGCAGTGCTAGTACCCCCAAGCGCGAGCAGTACTTC.

This clonotype was found a few times. This chain links TRBV28 with TRBJ2-7; TRBD1 matches 11 bases. The V gene's germline CDR1 is MDHEN and CDR2 SYDVKM. The CDR3 spans 14 residues. J gave up 3 bases and V 7 bases, and 5 bases lay outside the gene matches. CDR3 sequence (DNA): TGTGCCAGCACTCGGGACAGGGGGAGCTACGAGCAGTACGTC. Its protein product is CASTRDRGSYEQYV.

V and J are TRBV24-1 and TRBJ2-3; D could derive from TRBD1 or TRBD2 (7 bases each). Deletions cut 0 bases from V and 7 bases from J, with 25 bases between. Per the germline V gene, CDR1 is KGHDR and CDR2 is SFDVKD. The CDR3 is 19 amino acids. CDR3 coding DNA: TGTGCCACCAGTGATTTGCCTCAGGGGGGGCGTGACCCGCCCTATACGCAGTATTTT. Translating gives CATSDLPQGGRDPPYTQYF.

The CDR3 protein is CASSLGLDKIGFNEQFF. Here the CDR3 DNA reads TGTGCCAGCAGCTTAGGTCTGGACAAGATAGGGTTCAATGAGCAGTTCTTC. The gene calls are TRBV7-6 and TRBJ2-1; TRBD1 might be the D (5 bases). This CDR3 contains 17 residues. Trimming shortened V by 1 base and J by 6 bases, and 19 bases separated the two germline ends. Germline V gene sequence: CDR1 SGHVS, CDR2 FNYEAQ.

This clonotype was seen only a few times. The chain carries TRBV19 and TRBJ1-4; TRBD1 is a possible D gene (6 bases). The CDR3 extends over 15 amino acids. The ends were cut back, 3 bases at V and 8 bases at J, with 16 bases in the middle. CDR1 and CDR2 from the germline V gene are LNHDA and SQIVND (reference sequence). The CDR3 region is CASSIPSGHGEKLFF. As DNA, the CDR3 is TGTGCCAGTAGTATCCCCTCGGGACACGGGGAAAAACTGTTTTTT.

This chain uses TRBV15 with TRBJ1-1, with D uncertain. The length of the CDR3 is 13 residues. CDR1 is LNHNV and CDR2 is YYDKDF in the germline V gene (reference sequence). Trimming stripped 0 bases from V and 2 bases from J, with 4 bases between. Here the CDR3 reads CATSRETNTEAFF. As DNA, the CDR3 is TGTGCCACCAGCAGAGAAACCAACACTGAAGCTTTCTTT. The full variable domain, its missing parts supplied by reference TRBV15 and TRBJ1-1, is DAMVIQNPRYQVTQFGKPVTLSCSQTLNHNVMYWYQQKSSQAPKLLFHYYDKDFNNEADTPDNFQSRRPNTSFCFLDIRSPGLGDTAMYLCATSRETNTEAFFGQGTRLTVV.

V gene TRBV7-9 combines with J gene TRBJ1-1; 8 bases agree with TRBD1. This CDR3 comprises 16 residues. J gave up 5 bases and V 1 base, and 9 bases lay outside the gene matches. CDR1 SEHNR and CDR2 FQNEAQ come from the germline V gene (reference sequence). The CDR3 bases are TGTGCCAGCAGCTTAGTTCAGGGGGCTTTGGGGACTGAAGCTTTCTTT. As protein: CASSLVQGALGTEAFF. Full variable domain (outside the CDR3, taken from reference TRBV7-9 and TRBJ1-1): DTGVSQNPRHKITKRGQNVTFRCDPISEHNRLYWYRQTLGQGPEFLTYFQNEAQLEKSRLLSDRFSAERPKGSFSTLEIQRTEQGDSAMYLCASSLVQGALGTEAFFGQGTRLTVV.

This clonotype occurred a few times. V usage is TRBV12-3 or TRBV12-4 and J usage is TRBJ1-1, with a tentative D call TRBD1 (5 bases). V lost 4 bases, J lost 6 bases, and 9 bases lay in between. The CDR3 runs 12 residues. CDR3 in DNA: TGTGCCAGCAGTTCGATACAGGCTGAAGCTTTCTTT. It yields the protein CASSSIQAEAFF.

This clonotype occurred many times. The rearrangement uses TRBV6-1 and TRBJ1-6; unclear D gene. Germline loops: CDR1 MNHNS, CDR2 SASEGT. V gave up 6 bases and J gave up 4 bases, with 10 bases separating them. CDR3 length: 14 amino acids. CDR3 nucleotide sequence: TGTGCCAGCAGAAACCAACAATATAATTCACCCCTCCACTTT. Its translation is CASRNQQYNSPLHF.

This clonotype has more than one count but fewer than ten. The rearrangement uses TRBV14 and TRBJ2-3; D is unresolved. V was clipped by 9 bases and J by 6 bases, with 13 bases between them. The CDR3 is made up of 12 amino acids. CDR1 SGHDN and CDR2 FVKESK come from the germline V gene. The CDR3 region has the DNA TGTGCCAGACAAATAAACGGGGATACGCAGTATTTT. Protein sequence: CARQINGDTQYF. Full variable domain (remainder filled in from reference TRBV14 and TRBJ2-3): EAGVTQFPSHSVIEKGQTVTLRCDPISGHDNLYWYRRVMGKEIKFLLHFVKESKQDESGMPNNRFLAERTGGTYSTLKVQPAELEDSGVYFCARQINGDTQYFGPGTRLTVL.

This clonotype was counted a few times. The genes are TRBV11-2 and TRBJ2-7; D call uncertain. V lost 0 bases to trimming and J lost 3 bases, with 9 bases between them. There are 14 residues in the CDR3. The V gene's germline CDR1 is SGHAT and CDR2 FQNNGV. CDR3 DNA sequence: TGTGCCAGCAGCTTAGATCACACCTACTACGAGCAGTACTTC. Translated, it gives CASSLDHTYYEQYF.

J is TRBJ2-7 and V is TRBV25-1; 10 bases map to TRBD2. The junction had 2 bases not matched to a gene; V was cut back by 4 bases and J by 2 bases. CDR3 size: 14 residues. Per germline, CDR1 MGHDK and CDR2 SYGVNS. CDR3 protein: CASSGAGGAYEQYV. The CDR3 DNA reads TGTGCCAGCAGTGGAGCGGGGGGGGCCTACGAGCAGTACGTC.

In this sample, this clonotype turned up many times. This chain's CDR3 is CASSLQAGPYNEQFF. CDR3 bases: TGTGCCAGCAGCCTTCAAGCGGGACCCTACAATGAGCAGTTCTTC. This chain connects TRBV3-1 to TRBJ2-1, with TRBD2 matching over 7 bases. This CDR3 contains 15 residues. Germline V gene lookup returns CDR1 LGHDT and CDR2 YNNKEL (reference sequence). V gave up 4 bases and J gave up 2 bases; unmatched junction bases: 5.

This sequence joins TRBV29-1 and TRBJ1-1; TRBD1 is a possible D gene (6 bases). In germline, CDR1 is SQVTM, CDR2 ANQGSEA. V shed 4 bases and J shed 0 bases, with 12 bases lying between them. This CDR3 comprises 14 residues. In DNA, the CDR3 is TGCAGCGTTGCGGGGACAAAAATGAACACTGAAGCTTTCTTT. Its protein is CSVAGTKMNTEAFF.

This clonotype was seen repeatedly, ten times or more. The V and J genes are TRBV7-9 and TRBJ2-5, with D uncertain. This CDR3 has 14 amino acids. Germline CDR1 reads SEHNR; CDR2 reads FQNEAQ (reference sequence). V lost 5 bases and J 2 bases, leaving 12 bases between the germline ends. CDR3 sequence: CASSPEQKQETQYF. The CDR3 nucleotides are TGTGCCAGCAGCCCCGAACAGAAACAAGAGACCCAGTACTTC.

The chain combines TRBV11-3 with TRBJ2-7; TRBD1 aligns across 9 bases. The V and J ends lost 5 bases and 4 bases, in that order; junction bases with no gene match: 6. CDR3 size: 14 residues. Germline CDR1 SGHNT, CDR2 YENEEA. CDR3 amino acids: CASSPQGTGYEQYF. CDR3 nucleotide sequence: TGTGCCAGCAGCCCGCAAGGGACAGGGTACGAGCAGTACTTC.

This clonotype occurred a few times. The chain recombines TRBV2 with TRBJ1-1; 7 bases line up with TRBD1. The junction had 9 bases not matched to a gene; V was cut back by 3 bases and J by 8 bases. Germline lookup yields CDR1 SNHLY and CDR2 FYNNEI. The CDR3 is made up of 14 amino acids. Written as DNA, the CDR3 is TGTGCCAGCAGTGATGCCGGGACAGTGAGAGAAGCTTTCTTT. Protein product: CASSDAGTVREAFF. Drawing the rest from reference TRBV2 and TRBJ1-1, the complete variable domain is EPEVTQTPSHQVTQMGQEVILRCVPISNHLYFYWYRQILGQKVEFLVSFYNNEISEKSEIFDDQFSVERPDGSNFTLKIRSTKLEDSAMYFCASSDAGTVREAFFGQGTRLTVV.